This T cell receptor beta chain appears in the sequencing data of a study of response to subunit inactivated influenza vaccine. TCRdb itself ran the RT-PCR reads through MiXCR, one entry per CDR3 protein. The table shows hundreds of thousands of distinct CDR3 sequences, with approximately 17% occurring only once. Study-wide findings and caveats: Authors suggested that a seasonal influenza vaccination recruits few new T cells each time.

Germline-derived CDR1 and CDR2 are LGHNA and YSLEER. The germline V and J ends were trimmed by 2 bases and 6 bases, with 17 bases remaining between them. This CDR3 contains 15 residues. A few counts support this clonotype. What it recognizes is unknown. The clonotype originates from a man aged 45-65 years who received an inactivated influenza vaccine. The chain is built from TRBV4-3 and TRBJ2-7; D perhaps matches TRBD1 (6 bases). The sequences come from PBMCs from blood, collected roughly 5 days after vaccination. CDR3 sequence reads: CASSQLLDSPVEQYF. As DNA, the CDR3 is TGCGCCAGCAGCCAACTCTTGGACAGTCCCGTCGAGCAGTACTTC.